The rows below give T cell receptor beta chains drawn from one sample of a study of radiation and T cells in renal cell carcinoma. Some clones are missing from TCRdb's copy, which holds only in-frame ones; the method was immunoSEQ multiplex PCR. The sample holds 70,000 or so clones, about 81% seen once. The sequenced sample was blood, obtained from a patient whose treatment included radiotherapy and nephrectomy. These receptors were collected from a man aged 55 to 69 with renal cell carcinoma. The CDR3 runs from the conserved cysteine through the conserved F or W. The D gene is left open where the match is weak. The size entry is marked missing in some rows and otherwise reads once, few, many or a size class.

D: -
V: TRBV9
J: TRBJ2-3
size: -
CDR3: CASSVASGRTDTQYF
DNA: TGTGCCAGCAGCGTAGCAAGCGGCCGCACAGATACGCAGTATTTT

D: -
V: TRBV2
J: TRBJ1-4
size: -
CDR3: CASSEARRGNEKLFF
DNA: TGTGCCAGCAGTGAAGCGAGGCGGGGTAATGAAAAACTGTTTTTT

D: -
V: TRBV7-2
J: TRBJ2-2
size: -
CDR3: CASSLGANTGELFF
DNA: TGTGCCAGCAGCTTAGGGGCCAACACCGGGGAGCTGTTTTTT

D: -
V: TRBV19
J: TRBJ2-3
size: -
CDR3: CASSIGFGMADTQYF
DNA: TGTGCCAGTAGTATAGGTTTTGGGATGGCAGATACGCAGTATTTT

D: TRBD1
V: TRBV19
J: TRBJ2-5
size: -
CDR3: CASSTQPRDREETQYF
DNA: TGTGCCAGTAGTACCCAGCCCCGGGACAGAGAAGAGACCCAGTACTTC

D: -
V: TRBV5-1
J: TRBJ1-5
size: few
CDR3: CASRRGADSNQPQHF
DNA: TGCGCCAGCAGGCGAGGCGCGGACAGCAATCAGCCCCAGCATTTT

D: -
V: TRBV5-1
J: TRBJ2-6
size: -
CDR3: CASSPPLQGANVLTF
DNA: TGCGCCAGCTCACCCCCCTTACAGGGCGCCAACGTCCTGACTTTC

D: -
V: TRBV19
J: TRBJ1-2
size: -
CDR3: CASIDRSNYGYTF
DNA: TGTGCCAGCATAGATCGGTCGAACTATGGCTACACCTTC

D: -
V: TRBV29-1
J: TRBJ2-1
size: -
CDR3: CSARGNEQFF
DNA: TGCAGCGCCCGAGGGAATGAGCAGTTCTTC

D: -
V: TRBV4-1
J: TRBJ1-4
size: -
CDR3: CASSPGDRSTNEKLFF
DNA: TGCGCCAGCAGCCCCGGGGACCGATCAACTAATGAAAAACTGTTTTTT

D: -
V: TRBV14
J: TRBJ2-2
size: -
CDR3: CASRPGTNTGELFF
DNA: TGTGCCAGCAGGCCCGGGACAAACACCGGGGAGCTGTTTTTT

D: TRBD1
V: TRBV4-3
J: TRBJ2-6
size: -
CDR3: CASSPSHPGQGWSGANVLTF
DNA: TGCGCCAGCAGTCCAAGCCACCCCGGACAGGGGTGGTCTGGGGCCAACGTCCTGACTTTC

D: TRBD2
V: TRBV4-3
J: TRBJ2-2
size: -
CDR3: CASSQEPPSGNTGELFF
DNA: TGCGCCAGCAGCCAAGAACCCCCTAGCGGGAACACCGGGGAGCTGTTTTTT

D: -
V: TRBV15
J: TRBJ1-4
size: -
CDR3: CATRPGVTNEKLFF
DNA: TGTGCCACCAGACCTGGGGTGACTAATGAAAAACTGTTTTTT

D: -
V: TRBV5-4
J: TRBJ2-6
size: once
CDR3: CASSLSGANVLTF
DNA: TGTGCCAGCAGCTTAAGCGGGGCCAACGTCCTGACTTTC

D: TRBD1
V: TRBV25-1
J: TRBJ2-1
size: once
CDR3: CASSEGTGGSYNEQFF
DNA: TGTGCCAGCAGTGAAGGGACAGGGGGTTCCTACAATGAGCAGTTCTTC

D: -
V: TRBV19
J: TRBJ1-2
size: once
CDR3: CASSTHRAQGPWGSDGYTF
DNA: TGTGCCAGTAGTACCCACCGGGCCCAGGGACCTTGGGGGTCCGATGGCTACACCTTC

D: -
V: TRBV5-1
J: TRBJ1-2
size: -
CDR3: CASSLVGGDGYTF
DNA: TGCGCCAGCAGCTTGGTCGGTGGAGATGGCTACACCTTC

D: -
V: TRBV7-2
J: TRBJ1-1
size: -
CDR3: CASSLARSPMNTEAFF
DNA: TGTGCCAGCAGCTTGGCCAGGAGTCCCATGAACACTGAAGCTTTCTTT

D: TRBD1
V: TRBV27
J: TRBJ1-1
size: -
CDR3: CASSPRDRGLHTEAFF
DNA: TGTGCCAGCAGTCCCCGGGACAGGGGGCTACACACTGAAGCTTTCTTT

D: -
V: TRBV5-6
J: TRBJ1-4
size: few
CDR3: CASSFSANEKLFF
DNA: TGTGCCAGCAGCTTTTCGGCTAATGAAAAACTGTTTTTT

D: -
V: TRBV23-1
J: TRBJ2-2
size: many
CDR3: CASSQQGNTGELFF
DNA: TGCGCCAGCAGTCAACAGGGGAACACCGGGGAGCTGTTTTTT

D: -
V: TRBV7-6
J: TRBJ2-5
size: -
CDR3: CASSFPSLQGETQYF
DNA: TGTGCCAGCAGCTTCCCGTCCCTCCAGGGAGAGACCCAGTACTTC

D: -
V: TRBV19
J: TRBJ1-1
size: -
CDR3: CASSPVGGTEAFF
DNA: TGTGCCAGTAGTCCTGTAGGAGGCACTGAAGCTTTCTTT

D: -
V: TRBV5-3
J: TRBJ1-5
size: -
CDR3: CARSRGTRNQPQHF
DNA: TGTGCCAGAAGCCGCGGGACACGAAATCAGCCCCAGCATTTT

D: -
V: TRBV27
J: TRBJ2-7
size: -
CDR3: CASSLGLRDPYEQYF
DNA: TGTGCCAGCAGTTTAGGGCTCCGGGACCCCTACGAGCAGTACTTC

D: -
V: TRBV7-8
J: TRBJ2-1
size: -
CDR3: CASSLELEGGNEQFF
DNA: TGTGCCAGCAGCTTAGAGCTAGAAGGGGGCAATGAGCAGTTCTTC

D: -
V: TRBV29-1
J: TRBJ2-2
size: -
CDR3: CSVEDGRRDAGELFF
DNA: TGCAGCGTTGAAGACGGAAGAAGGGACGCCGGGGAGCTGTTTTTT

D: -
V: TRBV7-2
J: TRBJ2-7
size: -
CDR3: CASSSDFSAYEQYF
DNA: TGTGCCAGCAGCTCGGACTTCTCAGCCTACGAGCAGTACTTC

D: -
V: TRBV6-1
J: TRBJ1-3
size: -
CDR3: CASSKDGVSGNTIYF
DNA: TGTGCCAGCAGTAAAGACGGAGTCTCTGGAAACACCATATATTTT

D: TRBD1
V: TRBV10-3
J: TRBJ1-5
size: -
CDR3: CASGTEINQPQHF
DNA: TGTGCCAGTGGGACAGAAATTAATCAGCCCCAGCATTTT

D: -
V: TRBV27
J: TRBJ2-1
size: -
CDR3: CASSLLQGYNEQFF
DNA: TGTGCCAGCAGTTTATTACAGGGCTACAATGAGCAGTTCTTC

D: -
V: TRBV19
J: TRBJ2-7
size: -
CDR3: CASSPQGDYEQYF
DNA: TGTGCCAGTAGCCCCCAGGGAGATTACGAGCAGTACTTC

D: -
V: TRBV5-8
J: TRBJ1-4
size: few
CDR3: CASSSGAFGEEKLFF
DNA: TGTGCCAGCAGCTCCGGCGCCTTTGGAGAAGAAAAACTGTTTTTT

D: TRBD1
V: TRBV28
J: TRBJ1-1
size: -
CDR3: CASTPTGGRTEAFF
DNA: TGTGCCAGCACTCCGACAGGGGGGAGAACTGAAGCTTTCTTT

D: -
V: TRBV6-6
J: TRBJ2-7
size: few
CDR3: CASSYSSGAYEQYF
DNA: TGTGCCAGCAGTTACTCGAGTGGGGCCTACGAGCAGTACTTC

D: -
V: TRBV14
J: TRBJ2-7
size: -
CDR3: CASSQASLSYEQYF
DNA: TGTGCCAGCAGCCAAGCGTCTCTTTCATACGAGCAGTACTTC

D: TRBD1
V: TRBV14
J: TRBJ1-3
size: -
CDR3: CASSQFRGLAGNTIYF
DNA: TGTGCCAGCAGCCAATTCAGGGGGCTGGCTGGAAACACCATATATTTT

D: -
V: TRBV6-1
J: TRBJ2-3
size: -
CDR3: CASSFGGPDTQYF
DNA: TGTGCCAGCAGTTTCGGGGGACCAGATACGCAGTATTTT

D: -
V: TRBV25-1
J: TRBJ1-4
size: -
CDR3: CASSEPATTNEKLFF
DNA: TGTGCCAGCAGTGAACCGGCAACAACTAATGAAAAACTGTTTTTT

D: -
V: TRBV29-1
J: TRBJ2-3
size: -
CDR3: CSASGQDLTDTQYF
DNA: TGCAGCGCCTCCGGGCAGGACCTCACAGATACGCAGTATTTT

D: -
V: TRBV7-2
J: TRBJ1-5
size: few
CDR3: CASSLARAQPQHF
DNA: TGTGCCAGCAGCCTCGCTCGCGCCCAGCCCCAGCATTTT

D: TRBD1
V: TRBV28
J: TRBJ2-7
size: few
CDR3: CASSSHRQGNYEQYF
DNA: TGTGCCAGCAGTTCGCACCGACAGGGTAACTACGAGCAGTACTTC

D: -
V: TRBV10-1
J: TRBJ2-7
size: few
CDR3: CASSESQNEQYF
DNA: TGCGCCAGCAGTGAGTCTCAAAACGAGCAGTACTTC

D: -
V: TRBV29-1
J: TRBJ1-4
size: -
CDR3: CSVVGTNEKLFF
DNA: TGCAGCGTGGTTGGGACTAATGAAAAACTGTTTTTT

D: -
V: TRBV7-9
J: TRBJ2-5
size: -
CDR3: CASSLQTGGKETQYF
DNA: TGTGCCAGCAGCCTACAGACAGGAGGAAAAGAGACCCAGTACTTC

D: TRBD2
V: TRBV19
J: TRBJ2-2
size: -
CDR3: CASSTPGLGSGELFF
DNA: TGTGCCAGTAGTACCCCGGGACTAGGAAGCGGGGAGCTGTTTTTT

D: TRBD1
V: TRBV5-1
J: TRBJ1-4
size: -
CDR3: CASSRQGRDEKLFF
DNA: TGCGCCAGCAGCCGACAGGGCCGGGATGAAAAACTGTTTTTT

D: -
V: TRBV7-3
J: TRBJ1-1
size: -
CDR3: CASSLTTVPSNTEAFF
DNA: TGTGCCAGCAGCTTAACGACAGTGCCCTCCAACACTGAAGCTTTCTTT

D: -
V: TRBV27
J: TRBJ2-3
size: -
CDR3: CASTFPDGVSTDTQYF
DNA: TGTGCCAGCACTTTTCCGGACGGTGTTAGCACAGATACGCAGTATTTT

D: TRBD1
V: TRBV5-1
J: TRBJ1-5
size: -
CDR3: CASSVEGGQGQPQHF
DNA: TGCGCCAGCAGCGTCGAGGGGGGACAGGGCCAGCCCCAGCATTTT

D: -
V: TRBV28
J: TRBJ1-1
size: -
CDR3: CASSLSPSGGAFF
DNA: TGTGCCAGCAGTTTATCCCCTTCCGGGGGAGCTTTCTTT

D: -
V: TRBV21-1
J: TRBJ2-7
size: -
CDR3: CASSKPCWGGFNEQYF
DNA: TGTGCCAGCAGCAAACCCTGCTGGGGAGGGTTCAACGAGCAGTACTTC

D: TRBD2
V: TRBV5-1
J: TRBJ2-3
size: -
CDR3: CASSLGLRGREDTQYF
DNA: TGCGCCAGCAGCTTGGGTTTGAGAGGGAGGGAGGATACGCAGTATTTT

D: -
V: TRBV9
J: TRBJ2-7
size: -
CDR3: CASSGAPTEAYEQYF
DNA: TGTGCCAGCAGCGGGGCCCCGACAGAGGCCTACGAGCAGTACTTC